These 25 T cell receptor beta chains share one sample of origin, sequenced in a study of T cell changes during pregnancy in multiple sclerosis. Generated by immunoSEQ multiplex PCR, the TCRdb table keeps only in-frame clones and is missing some. The sample yields tens of thousands of clones, about 92% seen once. Here the sequenced sample was peripheral blood, taken in the first trimester of pregnancy. The receptors here all came from a female donor in good health, enrolled as a control in a pregnancy study.

The rearrangement links TRBV20-1 to TRBJ2-1; D unclear. Per germline, CDR1 DFQATT and CDR2 SNEGSKA (reference sequence). The CDR3 runs to 11 residues. V was trimmed by 6 bases and J by 11 bases, leaving 14 bases between them. CDR3: CSAYSVNQQFF. In nucleotides, the CDR3 is TGCAGTGCATACTCCGTTAATCAGCAGTTCTTC.

The gene calls are TRBV5-1 and TRBJ2-2, with 10 bases identical to TRBD2. V dropped 2 bases and J dropped 3; count of bases not matched to a gene: 4. This CDR3 has 16 amino acids. The V gene's germline CDR1 is SGHRS and CDR2 YFSETQ. The CDR3 coding sequence is TGCGCCAGCAGCTTCCGGCTAGCGGGAGACACCGGGGAGCTGTTTTTT. It yields the protein CASSFRLAGDTGELFF.

This clone was counted only a few times. The V gene is TRBV7-2, the J gene TRBJ1-5; D not certain. Trimming left V 5 bases short and J 4 bases short, with 9 bases between. Germline CDR1 SGHTA, CDR2 FQGNSA. CDR3 length: 13 residues. CDR3 sequence: CASSVSENQPQHF. The CDR3 bases are TGTGCCAGCAGCGTGAGTGAAAATCAGCCCCAGCATTTT.

V is TRBV10-3 and J is TRBJ2-7, with TRBD1 identical over 10 bases. J lost 3 bases, V lost 5 bases, and 10 bases had no gene match. Germline loops: CDR1 ENHRY, CDR2 SYGVKD. The CDR3 contains 16 residues. The CDR3 sequence is CAISKGGQGRDYEQYF. The DNA for the CDR3 is TGTGCCATCAGTAAGGGGGGACAGGGGCGAGACTACGAGCAGTACTTC.

The chain is built from TRBV9 and TRBJ2-3; TRBD2 matches 9 bases. This CDR3 has 15 amino acids. V lost 2 bases to trimming and J lost 5 bases; unmatched junction nucleotides: 6. Germline V gene data show CDR1 as SGDLS and CDR2 as YYNGEE. In nucleotides, the CDR3 is TGTGCCAGCAGCGTCTTACAACTAGCGGGAGATACGCAGTATTTT. Its protein product is CASSVLQLAGDTQYF. Full variable domain (missing parts from reference TRBV9 and TRBJ2-3): DSGVTQTPKHLITATGQRVTLRCSPRSGDLSVYWYQQSLDQGLQFLIQYYNGEERAKGNILERFSAQQFPDLHSELNLSSLELGDSALYFCASSVLQLAGDTQYFGPGTRLTVL.

The chain employs TRBV6-5 and TRBJ1-1; possibly TRBD1 for D (5 bases). The germline gives CDR1 MNHEY, CDR2 SVGAGI. V lost 6 bases to trimming and J lost 4 bases, with 15 bases between them. This CDR3 has 14 amino acids. Here the CDR3 DNA reads TGTGCCAGCAGCCCCCTCGGACACCCCACTGAAGCTTTCTTT. Amino acid sequence: CASSPLGHPTEAFF.

The chain employs TRBV7-3 and TRBJ2-1; 16 nucleotides align to TRBD2. Germline V gives CDR1 SGHTA, CDR2 FQGTGA. CDR3 length equals 20 residues. The trim removed 3 bases at V and 4 bases at J, leaving 12 bases unmatched. DNA for the CDR3: TGTGCCAGCAGCTTGTCCCCCCGGGGACTAGCGGGGGGGGGTTACAATGAGCAGTTCTTC. Residues: CASSLSPRGLAGGGYNEQFF.

This chain links TRBV4-2 with TRBJ2-2, with 7 positions matching TRBD2. The CDR3 is 18 amino acids. With V trimmed by 0 bases and J by 0 bases, 7 bases remained unmatched. Per the germline V gene, CDR1 is LGHNA and CDR2 is YNFKEQ. The CDR3: CASSQDSGTSANTGELFF. The DNA for the CDR3 is TGTGCCAGCAGCCAAGATTCGGGCACTAGCGCGAACACCGGGGAGCTGTTTTTT.

CDR3 sequence (DNA): TGTGCCAGCAGCTTAGGAACTGGTAGCACAGATACGCAGTATTTT. It yields the protein CASSLGTGSTDTQYF. The V and J genes are TRBV7-6 and TRBJ2-3; unclear D gene. The germline V and J ends were trimmed by 1 base and 0 bases, with 8 bases remaining between them. The CDR3 extends over 15 amino acids. Germline CDR1 and CDR2: SGHVS and FNYEAQ.

In this sample, this clone turned up a few times. J is TRBJ1-1 and V is TRBV28; possibly TRBD1 for D (6 bases). Germline V lookup: CDR1 MDHEN, CDR2 SYDVKM. V lost 5 bases and J lost 0, with 25 bases in between. The CDR3 is 19 residues long. The CDR3 sequence: CASSPSGLGLQGMNTEAFF. The CDR3 DNA sequence: TGTGCCAGCAGTCCATCGGGCTTGGGGCTACAGGGCATGAACACTGAAGCTTTCTTT.

This clone occurred once. The chain's CDR3 is CASSERTGISYEQYF. In nucleotides, the CDR3 is TGTGCCAGCAGTGAAAGGACAGGGATTTCCTACGAGCAGTACTTC. V is TRBV6-1 and J is TRBJ2-7; 8 bases map to TRBD1. V lost 2 bases and J lost 1; bases outside the gene matches: 4. The V gene's germline CDR1 is MNHNS and CDR2 SASEGT. The CDR3 runs to 15 residues.

V and J are TRBV28 and TRBJ2-7, with TRBD1 matching over 10 bases. The junction had 6 bases not matched to a gene; V was cut back by 4 bases and J by 0 bases. The CDR3 runs to 16 residues. Germline values: CDR1 MDHEN, CDR2 SYDVKM. CDR3 protein: CASSSPTGGLSYEQYF. The CDR3, as DNA: TGTGCCAGCAGTTCACCGACAGGGGGCCTCTCCTACGAGCAGTACTTC.

J is TRBJ1-4 and V is TRBV4-3; 9 bases fit TRBD1. Germline V gene data show CDR1 as LGHNA and CDR2 as YSLEER. V lost 3 bases to trimming and J lost 8 bases; unmatched junction nucleotides: 4. The CDR3 spans 14 residues. The CDR3, as DNA: TGCGCCAGCAGCCAGACTGACAGGGGGGAAAAACTGTTTTTT. Residues: CASSQTDRGEKLFF.

The V call is TRBV7-2, the J call TRBJ1-4, with D perhaps matching TRBD1 (6 bases). With 6 bases removed from V and 7 bases from J, the gap between germline ends came to 21 bases. There are 16 residues in the CDR3. Germline loops: CDR1 SGHTA, CDR2 FQGNSA. Here the CDR3 reads CASSPSEAGAGEKLFF. The CDR3 bases are TGTGCCAGCAGTCCTTCCGAGGCGGGGGCAGGTGAAAAACTGTTTTTT.

The rearrangement links TRBV4-1 to TRBJ2-5; D possibly corresponds to TRBD2 (5 bases). The CDR3 runs to 14 residues. Looked up from germline, CDR1 is MGHRA and CDR2 is YSYEKL. V lost 2 bases and J 2 bases, leaving 9 bases between the germline ends. As DNA, the CDR3 is TGCGCCAGCAGCCAAAGGAGGATTCAAGAGACCCAGTACTTC. Residues: CASSQRRIQETQYF.

The V and J genes are TRBV5-1 and TRBJ1-2; 9 bases agree with TRBD1. V lost 1 base, J lost 6 bases, and 10 bases stayed unmatched. The CDR3 covers 16 residues. The germline V gene has CDR1 SGHRS and CDR2 YFSETQ. CDR3: CASSLTRSGQGNGYTF. CDR3 sequence (DNA): TGCGCCAGCAGCTTGACTCGATCGGGACAGGGAAATGGCTACACCTTC.

The table lists this clone with a count of one. The V and J genes are TRBV6-1 and TRBJ2-2; possibly TRBD2 for D (5 bases). The germline CDR1 and CDR2 sequences are MNHNS and SASEGT. V lost 2 bases and J 4 bases, leaving 8 bases between the germline ends. The CDR3 is 14 amino acids. The CDR3 bases are TGTGCCAGCAGTGAATGGGGAGCCACCGGGGAGCTGTTTTTT. Its protein product is CASSEWGATGELFF.

The chain links TRBV4-3 to TRBJ1-2; a possible D gene is TRBD1 (6 bases). Per germline, CDR1 LGHNA and CDR2 YSLEER. CDR3 length equals 14 residues. Trimming cost V 0 bases and J 6 bases, with 11 bases left between them. The CDR3 DNA is TGCGCCAGCAGCCAAGACCTCGGGACAAATGGCTACACCTTC. It encodes CASSQDLGTNGYTF.

The chain carries TRBV14 and TRBJ1-3; D is possibly TRBD1 (5 bases). Germline assignment: CDR1 SGHDN and CDR2 FVKESK. Trimming pared 11 bases from V and 2 bases from J, leaving 13 bases between. The CDR3 extends over 13 amino acids. The CDR3 DNA is TGTGCCGGACGCTTCAGGGCTGGAAACACCATATATTTT. Its protein is CAGRFRAGNTIYF.

The chain carries TRBV30 and TRBJ2-3; TRBD1 matches at 7 bases. Germline CDR1 is GTSNPN and CDR2 is SVGIG (reference sequence). V was clipped by 0 bases and J by 2 bases; unmatched bases: 14. The CDR3 totals 18 residues. The CDR3 coding sequence is TGTGCCTGGAGTGTCCTCGGCTGGGACAGTCCGAACACAGATACGCAGTATTTT. It codes for CAWSVLGWDSPNTDTQYF.

This clone was detected only a few times. The CDR3 nucleotides read TGTGCCAGTAGTATAGGATCGGCTAGCGGGAGTAGGAATGAGCAGTTCTTC. The encoded protein is CASSIGSASGSRNEQFF. The V gene is TRBV19, the J gene TRBJ2-1; 10 bases are a match to TRBD2. The CDR3 runs to 17 residues. The V gene's germline CDR1 is LNHDA and CDR2 SQIVND (reference sequence). Trimming at V came to 1 base and at J to 7 bases, leaving 10 bases not matched to a gene.

The genes are TRBV7-8 and TRBJ2-7; 10 positions agree with TRBD1. The V gene's germline CDR1 is SGHVS and CDR2 FQNEAQ. Trimming cost V 1 base and J 6 bases; bases outside gene matches: 9. This CDR3 is built from 16 residues. The CDR3 sequence: CASSLEGGGQGLEQYF. The CDR3 region has the DNA TGTGCCAGCAGCTTAGAGGGGGGGGGACAGGGGCTCGAGCAGTACTTC.

The chain carries TRBV6-5 and TRBJ2-5; 8 nucleotides line up with TRBD1. The CDR3 sequence is 15 residues long. The V gene's germline CDR1 is MNHEY and CDR2 SVGAGI. V trimming: 6 bases; J trimming: 2 bases; junction bases outside the gene matches: 8. CDR3 in DNA: TGTGCCAGCAGCCGCTCTAGACAGGGGCAAGAGACCCAGTACTTC. Translated, it gives CASSRSRQGQETQYF.

On this clone itself: One junction end disagrees with the germline gene, perhaps due to a read error. CDR3 amino acids: CASSEGGWTSRDNEQFF. In DNA form, the CDR3 reads TGTGCCAGCAGCGAAGGGGGCTGGACTAGTCGAGACAATGAGCAGTTCTTC. V gene TRBV2 combines with J gene TRBJ2-1, with D tentatively TRBD1 or TRBD2 (7 bases each). The CDR3 has 17 amino acids. Germline values: CDR1 SNHLY, CDR2 FYNNEI.

This clone was seen only a few times. The rearrangement links TRBV7-2 to TRBJ1-1, with no clear D. Trimming pared 4 bases from V and 4 bases from J, leaving 13 bases between. The CDR3 has 14 amino acids. CDR1 and CDR2 from the germline V gene are SGHTA and FQGNSA. CDR3 in DNA: TGTGCCAGCAGCTCAGATTACGAGGGCACTGAAGCTTTCTTT. This gives the protein CASSSDYEGTEAFF. Drawing the rest from reference TRBV7-2 and TRBJ1-1, the complete variable domain is GAGVSQSPSNKVTEKGKDVELRCDPISGHTALYWYRQSLGQGLEFLIYFQGNSAPDKSGLPSDRFSAERTGGSVSTLTIQRTQQEDSAVYLCASSSDYEGTEAFFGQGTRLTVV.